These 24 T cell receptor beta chains came from one sample sequenced in a study of preoperative IRX-2 immunotherapy in early breast cancer. Regarding treatment: preoperative locoregional IRX-2 cytokine immunotherapy. The repertoire was sequenced with immunoSEQ multiplex PCR; TCRdb's copy has only in-frame clones and lacks some. The sample shows roughly 43,000 clones, approximately 94% of them seen only once. Sequencing was performed on tumor tissue, taken after IRX-2 immunotherapy. These receptor sequences come from a human donor with breast cancer.

V gene TRBV5-1 combines with J gene TRBJ2-3, with D perhaps being TRBD1 or TRBD2 (5 bases each). Germline V gene sequence: CDR1 SGHRS, CDR2 YFSETQ. The germline V and J ends were trimmed by 2 bases and 4 bases, with 14 bases remaining between them. The CDR3 contains 15 residues. The CDR3 reads CASSFPGTIADTQYF. The CDR3 DNA is TGCGCCAGCAGCTTCCCAGGGACGATCGCAGATACGCAGTATTTT. Full variable domain (missing parts from reference TRBV5-1 and TRBJ2-3): KAGVTQTPRYLIKTRGQQVTLSCSPISGHRSVSWYQQTPGQGLQFLFEYFSETQRNKGNFPGRFSGRQFSNSRSEMNVSTLELGDSALYLCASSFPGTIADTQYFGPGTRLTVL.

This clone was recorded only once. The chain has TRBV7-3 and TRBJ2-1; TRBD1 aligns across 8 bases. The CDR3 runs to 14 residues. V gave up 2 bases and J gave up 7 bases; unmatched junction bases: 4. CDR1 is SGHTA, CDR2 FQGTGA, per germline. CDR3 nucleotide sequence: TGTGCCAGCAGCTTATCAGGGGGCTTAAATGAGCAGTTCTTC. It codes for CASSLSGGLNEQFF.

This rearrangement joins TRBV6-5 to TRBJ2-2; tentative D call: TRBD2 (5 bases). From germline, CDR1 is MNHEY and CDR2 SVGAGI. The length of the CDR3 is 12 residues. V was shortened by 6 bases and J by 6 bases, with 8 bases between the two germline ends. In nucleotides, the CDR3 is TGTGCCAGCAGGCGGGCATCCGGGGAGCTGTTTTTT. As protein: CASRRASGELFF.

The chain uses TRBV7-2 and TRBJ1-1; TRBD1 aligns across 7 bases. CDR1 and CDR2 from the germline V gene are SGHTA and FQGNSA. Trimming cost V 3 bases and J 0 bases; bases outside gene matches: 1. There are 14 residues in the CDR3. In DNA form, the CDR3 reads TGTGCCAGCAGCTTCAGGGGGGTGAACACTGAAGCTTTCTTT. Translating it yields CASSFRGVNTEAFF.

V usage is TRBV7-2 and J usage is TRBJ1-4; D ambiguous. Per germline, CDR1 SGHTA and CDR2 FQGNSA. The CDR3 spans 15 residues. V was cut by 2 bases and J by 8 bases, with 15 bases left in between. The CDR3 spells CASSLKGFVGEKLFF. In nucleotides, the CDR3 is TGTGCCAGCAGCTTAAAAGGGTTCGTTGGCGAAAAACTGTTTTTT.

Concerning this clone itself: Other nucleotide sequences from this sample produce the same CDR3. The CDR3, as DNA: TGTGCCAGCAGCGTAGAACAGGGGCGCACAGATACGCAGTATTTT. This codes for CASSVEQGRTDTQYF. V usage is TRBV9 and J usage is TRBJ2-3; TRBD1 aligns across 7 bases. Germline assignment: CDR1 SGDLS and CDR2 YYNGEE. The CDR3 is made up of 15 amino acids. Trimming at V came to 0 bases and at J to 1 base, leaving 2 bases not matched to a gene.

The rearrangement links TRBV9 to TRBJ2-5; no clear D. The V end lost 2 bases, the J end lost 5 bases, and 13 bases lay between the germline ends. Per germline, CDR1 SGDLS and CDR2 YYNGEE. The CDR3 has 14 residues. The CDR3 here is CASSVGPGPETQYF. The CDR3 DNA reads as TGTGCCAGCAGCGTCGGACCCGGGCCCGAGACCCAGTACTTC.

V usage is TRBV5-1 and J usage is TRBJ1-1; no clear D gene. CDR1 and CDR2 (germline): SGHRS, YFSETQ. Between the trimmed V and J ends, which lost 2 bases and 1 base, there was a span of 9 bases. This CDR3 has 14 residues. The CDR3 reads CASSLGRQNTEAFF. The CDR3 nucleotides read TGCGCCAGCAGCTTAGGCAGGCAGAACACTGAAGCTTTCTTT.

This clone occurred once. This CDR3 is CASSVFQGAYNEQFF. CDR3 DNA sequence: TGTGCCAGCAGCGTCTTCCAGGGTGCCTACAATGAGCAGTTCTTC. The chain links TRBV7-2 to TRBJ2-1; maybe TRBD1 (5 bases). Trimming removed 5 bases from V and 2 bases from J, with 13 bases in between. There are 15 residues in the CDR3. Germline assignment: CDR1 SGHTA and CDR2 FQGNSA.

This clone has a single count. This chain links TRBV11-2 with TRBJ2-1; 7 bases line up with TRBD2. The CDR3 loop spans 17 amino acids. With V trimmed by 4 bases and J by 3 bases, 12 bases remained unmatched. Germline V gives CDR1 SGHAT, CDR2 FQNNGV. CDR3 sequence reads: CASSSLSGPKIYNEQFF. In nucleotides, the CDR3 is TGTGCCAGCAGCTCCCTTAGCGGGCCCAAGATCTACAATGAGCAGTTCTTC.

J is TRBJ1-4 and V is TRBV6-5, with D hard to call. The V and J ends lost 6 bases and 7 bases respectively, with 6 bases between them. The CDR3 sequence is 11 residues long. The germline V gene has CDR1 MNHEY and CDR2 SVGAGI. The CDR3 region is CASREREKLFF. Here the CDR3 DNA reads TGTGCCAGCAGGGAACGTGAAAAACTGTTTTTT.

The chain joins TRBV7-2 to TRBJ2-1; maybe TRBD2 (6 bases). CDR1 and CDR2 (germline): SGHTA, FQGNSA. CDR3 length equals 15 residues. V gave up 2 bases and J gave up 4 bases, with 12 bases separating them. The CDR3 is CASSLMRGGYNEQFF. The CDR3 DNA sequence: TGTGCCAGCAGCTTAATGCGGGGAGGATACAATGAGCAGTTCTTC.

In this sample, this clone turned up once. V is TRBV11-2 and J is TRBJ2-2; D possibly matches TRBD1 or TRBD2 (6 bases each). This CDR3 has 17 amino acids. Trimming removed 0 bases at V and 5 bases at J, with 16 bases between. The germline CDR1 and CDR2 sequences are SGHAT and FQNNGV. The CDR3 spells CASSLDLWGAQTGELFF. The CDR3 DNA follows: TGTGCCAGCAGCTTAGACCTCTGGGGGGCGCAAACCGGGGAGCTGTTTTTT.

The chain is built from TRBV4-2 and TRBJ2-3; 12 nucleotides align to TRBD2. Germline V gene data show CDR1 as LGHNA and CDR2 as YNFKEQ. CDR3 length equals 23 residues. Trimming removed 0 bases from V and 0 bases from J; junction bases left unmatched: 19. The CDR3 region is CASSQENGRAGTSGRPSTDTQYF. The CDR3 bases are TGTGCCAGCAGCCAAGAAAACGGTCGGGCGGGAACTAGCGGGAGGCCTAGCACAGATACGCAGTATTTT.

The chain couples TRBV4-2 to TRBJ2-3, with D maybe TRBD2 (5 bases). Trimming cost V 4 bases and J 3 bases, with 23 bases left between them. There are 18 residues in the CDR3. Germline values: CDR1 LGHNA, CDR2 YNFKEQ. The CDR3 region has the DNA TGTGCCAGCAGCCCCTTCTCGGAATCGGCTAGCACAACAGATACGCAGTATTTT. This sequence encodes CASSPFSESASTTDTQYF.

J is TRBJ2-2 and V is TRBV11-3, with a tentative D call TRBD1 (6 bases). Germline V gene data show CDR1 as SGHNT and CDR2 as YENEEA. This CDR3 is 13 amino acids long. Trimming took 6 bases from V and 5 from J, leaving 10 bases between them. The CDR3 loop reads CASRSQGTGELFF. CDR3 in DNA: TGTGCCAGCAGATCTCAGGGGACCGGGGAGCTGTTTTTT.

The chain employs TRBV10-3 and TRBJ1-1; tentative D call: TRBD1 (6 bases). Germline V gives CDR1 ENHRY, CDR2 SYGVKD. The CDR3 has 13 amino acids. The V and J ends lost 11 bases and 4 bases respectively, with 17 bases between them. CDR3 nucleotide sequence: TGTGCCGCCTTACAGGGAGAAGGCACTGAAGCTTTCTTT. As protein: CAALQGEGTEAFF.

The chain combines TRBV7-9 with TRBJ2-5, with a weak D call TRBD1 (5 bases). V was shortened by 8 bases and J by 2 bases, with 12 bases between the two germline ends. This CDR3 contains 13 residues. Germline V lookup: CDR1 SEHNR, CDR2 FQNEAQ (reference sequence). The CDR3 DNA reads TGTGCCAGCGCCACAGGTTTACAAGAGACCCAGTACTTC. This sequence encodes CASATGLQETQYF.

The chain couples TRBV6-5 to TRBJ2-1; D unclear. The CDR3 sequence is 12 residues long. Germline CDR1 is MNHEY and CDR2 is SVGAGI. Trimming took 6 bases from V and 5 from J, leaving 8 bases between them. This chain's CDR3 is CASRGYNNEQFF. CDR3 coding DNA: TGTGCCAGCAGAGGATACAACAATGAGCAGTTCTTC.

The table lists this clone with a count of one. The rearrangement links TRBV4-1 to TRBJ2-7; D ambiguous. Trimming cost V 3 bases and J 2 bases, with 8 bases left between them. The CDR3 is 13 residues long. From germline, CDR1 is MGHRA and CDR2 YSYEKL. CDR3 in DNA: TGCGCCAGCAGCCAGATTAATCCCTACGAGCAGTACTTC. Encoded protein: CASSQINPYEQYF.

The chain carries TRBV18 and TRBJ2-1, with D possibly TRBD1 on 6 matching bases. The CDR3 has 18 amino acids. V lost 3 bases, J lost 7 bases, and 25 bases lay in between. From germline, CDR1 is KGHSH and CDR2 LQKENI. The CDR3 DNA is TGTGCCAGCTCACCTTGGGCCCCCGGGACACGGACTTTGAATGAGCAGTTCTTC. This sequence encodes CASSPWAPGTRTLNEQFF. Based on the CDR3 plus reference TRBV18 and TRBJ2-1, the full variable domain is NAGVMQNPRHLVRRRGQEARLRCSPMKGHSHVYWYRQLPEEGLKFMVYLQKENIIDESGMPKERFSAEFPKEGPSILRIQQVVRGDSAAYFCASSPWAPGTRTLNEQFFGPGTRLTVL.

The rearrangement joins TRBV4-2 to TRBJ2-3; TRBD2 agrees at 16 bases. CDR1 and CDR2 (germline): LGHNA, YNFKEQ. Losses at the gene ends were 4 bases for V and 0 bases for J; bases not matched to a gene: 7. The CDR3 is made up of 19 amino acids. CDR3 sequence (DNA): TGTGCCAGCAGCCTAACCGGGACTAGCGGGAGGGCAAGCACAGATACGCAGTATTTT. Its translation is CASSLTGTSGRASTDTQYF.

This sequence joins TRBV30 and TRBJ2-7, with 9 bases identical to TRBD1. The germline CDR1 and CDR2 sequences are GTSNPN and SVGIG (reference sequence). Trimming cost V 4 bases and J 0 bases; bases outside gene matches: 7. There are 15 residues in the CDR3. CDR3 sequence reads: CAWNARDRVSYEQYF. Written as DNA, the CDR3 is TGTGCCTGGAACGCCCGGGACAGGGTCTCCTACGAGCAGTACTTC.

This rearrangement joins TRBV5-6 to TRBJ2-1; D is undetermined. This CDR3 region has 15 residues. CDR1 SGHDT and CDR2 YYEEEE come from the germline V gene. Trimming took 0 bases from V and 7 from J, leaving 14 bases between them. Here the CDR3 reads CASSLVGRLLNEQFF. The CDR3, as DNA: TGTGCCAGCAGCTTGGTAGGACGGCTTCTGAATGAGCAGTTCTTC.